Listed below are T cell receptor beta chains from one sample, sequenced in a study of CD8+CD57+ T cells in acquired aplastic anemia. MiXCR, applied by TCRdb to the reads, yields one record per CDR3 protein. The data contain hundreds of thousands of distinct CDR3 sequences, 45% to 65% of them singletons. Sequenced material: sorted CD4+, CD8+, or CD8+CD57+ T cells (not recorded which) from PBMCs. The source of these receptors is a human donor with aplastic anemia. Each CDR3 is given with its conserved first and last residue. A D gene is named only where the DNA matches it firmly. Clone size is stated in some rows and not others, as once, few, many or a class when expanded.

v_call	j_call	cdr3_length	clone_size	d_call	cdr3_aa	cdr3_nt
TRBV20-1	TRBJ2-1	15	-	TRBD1	CSAARGQGIYNEQFF	TGCAGCGCTGCCCGGGGACAGGGGATCTACAATGAGCAGTTCTTC
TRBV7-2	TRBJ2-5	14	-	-	CASSLVANQETQYF	TGTGCCAGCAGCTTAGTGGCAAACCAAGAGACCCAGTACTTC
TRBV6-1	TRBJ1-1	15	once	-	CASSELAGRDTEAFF	TGTGCCAGCAGTGAACTGGCAGGGAGGGATACTGAAGCTTTCTTT
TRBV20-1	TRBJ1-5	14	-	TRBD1	CSATRGDMPQPQHF	TGCAGTGCCACCAGGGGGGATATGCCTCAGCCCCAGCATTTT
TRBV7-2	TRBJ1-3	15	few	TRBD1	CASSSAGGTGNTIYF	TGTGCCAGCAGCTCTGCAGGGGGCACTGGAAACACCATATATTTT
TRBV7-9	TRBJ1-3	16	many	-	CASSLVAGLSGNTIYF	TGTGCCAGCAGCTTAGTTGCAGGGCTCTCTGGAAACACCATATATTTT
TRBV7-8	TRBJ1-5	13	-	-	CASSSPTDQPQHF	TGTGCCAGCAGCTCCCCGACGGATCAGCCCCAGCATTTT
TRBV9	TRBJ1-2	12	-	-	CASSAPRRNYTF	TGTGCCAGCAGCGCCCCTAGGCGGAATTACACCTTC
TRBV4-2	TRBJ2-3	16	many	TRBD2	CASSTRLAGGADTQYF	TGTGCCAGCAGCACCCGACTAGCGGGAGGCGCAGATACGCAGTATTTT
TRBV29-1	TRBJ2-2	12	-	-	CSFGFEGGELFF	TGCAGCTTCGGATTTGAGGGCGGGGAGCTGTTTTTT
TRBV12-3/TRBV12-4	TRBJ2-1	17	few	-	CASSLEALGGLYNEQFF	TGTGCCAGCAGTTTAGAAGCGTTGGGGGGCCTCTACAATGAGCAGTTCTTC
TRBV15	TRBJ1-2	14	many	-	CATSRDRGSYGYTF	TGTGCCACCAGCAGAGATCGGGGCAGCTATGGCTACACCTTC
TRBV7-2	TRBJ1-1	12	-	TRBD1	CASSSRTGLAFF	TGTGCCAGCAGCTCCAGGACAGGGCTAGCTTTCTTT
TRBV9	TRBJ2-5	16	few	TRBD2	CASSAEGLPNQETQYF	TGTGCCAGCAGCGCAGAGGGACTACCGAACCAAGAGACCCAGTACTTC
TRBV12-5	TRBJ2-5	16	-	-	CASGLVQGGFQETQYF	TGTGCTAGTGGTTTGGTCCAGGGGGGCTTCCAAGAGACCCAGTACTTC
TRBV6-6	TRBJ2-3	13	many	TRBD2	CAIGRGGTDTQYF	TGTGCCATCGGGAGGGGGGGCACAGATACGCAGTATTTT
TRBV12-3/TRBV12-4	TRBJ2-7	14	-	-	CAIRQGLDGYEQYF	TGTGCCATCAGGCAGGGGCTGGACGGTTACGAGCAGTACTTC
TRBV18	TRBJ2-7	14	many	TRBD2	CASSPTGTSGEQYF	TGTGCCAGCTCACCAACCGGGACTAGCGGCGAGCAGTACTTC
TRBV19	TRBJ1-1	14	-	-	CASTRAGANTEAFF	TGTGCCAGTACGCGGGCAGGGGCAAACACTGAAGCTTTCTTT
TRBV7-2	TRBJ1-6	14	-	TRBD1	CASSSPGQGSPLHF	TGTGCCAGCAGCTCACCGGGACAGGGATCACCCCTCCACTTT
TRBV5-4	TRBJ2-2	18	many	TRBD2	CASSSSWLAGGGTGELFF	TGTGCCAGCAGCTCATCCTGGCTAGCGGGGGGTGGAACCGGGGAGCTGTTTTTT
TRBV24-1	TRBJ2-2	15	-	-	CATSDFNRDTGELFF	TGTGCCACCAGTGATTTCAACAGGGACACCGGGGAGCTGTTTTTT
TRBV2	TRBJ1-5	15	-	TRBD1	CASSIQGVSNQPQHF	TGTGCCAGCAGCATACAGGGGGTGAGCAATCAGCCCCAGCATTTT
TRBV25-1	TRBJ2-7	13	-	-	CASRMAASYEQYF	TGTGCCAGCAGAATGGCGGCCTCCTACGAGCAGTACTTC
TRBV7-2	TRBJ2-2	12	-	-	CASSPRDRPLFF	TGTGCCAGCAGCCCACGAGACAGGCCGCTGTTTTTT
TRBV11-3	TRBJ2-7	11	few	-	CASSFSYEQYF	TGTGCCAGCAGCTTTTCCTACGAGCAGTACTTC
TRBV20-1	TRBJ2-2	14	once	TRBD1	CSARTGANTGELFF	TGCAGTGCAAGGACAGGGGCGAACACCGGGGAGCTGTTTTTT
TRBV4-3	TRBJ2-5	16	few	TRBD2	CASSQGAGGAVETQYF	TGCGCCAGCAGCCAAGGGGCGGGGGGCGCGGTTGAGACCCAGTACTTC
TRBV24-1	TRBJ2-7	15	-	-	CATTGPTSTFYEQYF	TGTGCCACCACAGGCCCCACGAGTACATTCTACGAGCAGTACTTC
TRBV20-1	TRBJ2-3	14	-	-	CSDSPGVRADTQYF	TGCAGTGACTCTCCGGGAGTTAGGGCAGATACGCAGTATTTT
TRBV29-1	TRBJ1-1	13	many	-	CSVEGTGNTEAFF	TGCAGCGTTGAAGGGACCGGGAACACTGAAGCTTTCTTT
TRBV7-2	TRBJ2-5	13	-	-	CATRTGPTATQYF	TGTGCCACGAGAACCGGGCCTACAGCGACCCAGTACTTC
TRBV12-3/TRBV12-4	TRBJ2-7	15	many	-	CASSLPTGAKDEQYF	TGTGCCAGCAGTCTCCCAACCGGGGCCAAGGACGAGCAGTACTTC
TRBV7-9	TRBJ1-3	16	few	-	CASSSRTNLSGNTIYF	TGTGCCAGCAGCTCTAGGACAAATTTGTCTGGAAACACCATATATTTT
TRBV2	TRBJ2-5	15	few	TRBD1	CASSDIGRGRETQYF	TGTGCCAGCAGTGATATTGGTAGGGGGCGAGAGACCCAGTACTTC
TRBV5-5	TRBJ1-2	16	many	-	CASRTGPVGGPYGYTF	TGTGCCAGCAGAACGGGGCCTGTCGGAGGTCCCTATGGCTACACCTTC
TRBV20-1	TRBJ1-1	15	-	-	CSARDPSSYNTEAFF	TGCAGTGCTAGAGATCCCAGCAGCTATAACACTGAAGCTTTCTTT
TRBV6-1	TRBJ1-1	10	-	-	CASSDFEAFF	TGTGCCAGCAGTGACTTCGAGGCTTTCTTT
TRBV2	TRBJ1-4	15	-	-	CASRKQGITNEKLFF	TGTGCCAGCAGGAAACAGGGAATAACTAATGAAAAACTGTTCTTT
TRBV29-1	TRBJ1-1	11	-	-	CSVAKNTEAFF	TGCAGCGTTGCTAAGAACACTGAAGCTTTCTTT
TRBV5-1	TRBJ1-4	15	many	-	CASSLDVATNEKLFF	TGCGCCAGCAGCTTGGACGTTGCAACTAATGAAAAACTGTTTTTT
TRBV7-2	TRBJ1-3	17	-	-	CASSPRESYWYGYTIYF	TGTGCCAGCAGCCCGCGGGAGTCGTATTGGTATGGCTACACCATATATTTT
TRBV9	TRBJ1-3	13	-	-	CASSVDRQHTIYF	TGTGCCAGCAGCGTAGACAGACAACACACCATATATTTT
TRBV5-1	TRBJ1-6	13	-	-	CTSRFAGDSPLHF	TGCACCAGCAGATTCGCCGGGGATTCACCCCTCCACTTT
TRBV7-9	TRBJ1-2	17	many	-	CASSQIDLGQTPYGYTF	TGTGCCAGCAGCCAAATCGATCTTGGACAGACTCCCTATGGCTACACCTTC
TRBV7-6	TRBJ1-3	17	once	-	CACSSRLIRRVGNTIYF	TGTGCCTGCAGCTCACGACTAATTCGCAGGGTTGGAAACACCATATATTTT
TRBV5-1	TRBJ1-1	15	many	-	CASSLNIGVNTEAFF	TGCGCCAGCAGCTTGAACATAGGTGTGAACACTGAAGCTTTCTTT
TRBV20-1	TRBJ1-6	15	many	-	CSARSPGMNNSPLHF	TGCAGTGCTAGATCCCCCGGGATGAATAATTCACCCCTCCACTTT
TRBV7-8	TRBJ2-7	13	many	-	CASSFGSSYEQYF	TGTGCCAGCAGTTTTGGGAGCTCCTACGAGCAGTACTTC
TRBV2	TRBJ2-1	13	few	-	CASSDSTGNEQFF	TGTGCCAGCAGTGATTCTACGGGGAATGAGCAGTTCTTC
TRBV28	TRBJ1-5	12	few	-	CASSLFAQPQHF	TGTGCCAGCAGTTTATTTGCTCAGCCCCAGCATTTT
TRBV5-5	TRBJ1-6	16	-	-	CASSTRAAEGSSPLHF	TGCGCCAGCAGCACCAGGGCAGCGGAGGGTAGTTCACCCCTCCACTTT
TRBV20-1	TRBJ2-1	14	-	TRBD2	CSARAGGSGNEQFF	TGCAGTGCACGAGCGGGAGGAAGTGGCAATGAGCAGTTCTTC
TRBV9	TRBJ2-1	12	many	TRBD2	CASSVGGGEQFF	TGTGCCAGCAGCGTAGGGGGAGGGGAGCAGTTCTTC